These 23 T cell receptor beta chains share one sample of origin, sequenced in a study of shared clonotypes between healthy human individuals. Assay used: immunoSEQ multiplex PCR; TCRdb lists only in-frame clones, some missing. This sample yields about 980,000 clones, of which around three quarters are seen a single time; 1.5% belongs to the top ten. Sequenced material: memory CD4+ T cells sorted from blood. Subset reported: CD45RA-negative fraction. Receptors originate from a man between 18 and 35 years old in good health.

This clone was detected once. The chain links TRBV4-3 to TRBJ2-7; D not resolved. This CDR3 spans 13 amino acids. The ends were cut back, 4 bases at V and 6 bases at J, with 13 bases in the middle. Germline V lookup: CDR1 LGHNA, CDR2 YSLEER. In nucleotides, the CDR3 is TGCGCCAGCAGCCTTGGCGAACGTACCGAGCAGTACTTC. Translated: CASSLGERTEQYF.

This clone was seen ten or more times. This sequence joins TRBV6-1 and TRBJ2-7; D is perhaps TRBD1 or TRBD2 (5 bases each). There are 13 residues in the CDR3. V lost 7 bases to trimming and J lost 5 bases, with 15 bases between them. Germline V CDR1 and CDR2: MNHNS, SASEGT. The CDR3 reads CASTTGALDEQYF. CDR3 sequence (DNA): TGTGCCAGCACAACCGGGGCCTTAGACGAGCAGTACTTC.

The V and J genes are TRBV18 and TRBJ2-2; no clear D gene. CDR1 is KGHSH, CDR2 LQKENI, per germline. There are 16 residues in the CDR3. The V gene lost 2 bases and the J gene lost 1 base, with 11 bases spanning the gap. CDR3: CASSPFEYWNTGELFF. CDR3 DNA: TGTGCCAGCTCACCATTCGAGTACTGGAACACCGGGGAGCTGTTTTTT.

The chain combines TRBV5-4 with TRBJ1-3; TRBD1 might be the D (5 bases). CDR1 and CDR2 (germline): SGHNT, YYREEE (reference sequence). This CDR3 spans 15 amino acids. Trimming pared 4 bases from V and 2 bases from J, leaving 13 bases between. In DNA, the CDR3 is TGTGCCAGCAGCCTTCAGGGTGAAGCTGGAAACACCATATATTTT. This codes for CASSLQGEAGNTIYF.

The V gene is TRBV9, the J gene TRBJ2-5, with no clear D. V was trimmed by 0 bases and J by 5 bases, leaving 8 bases between them. This CDR3 has 13 amino acids. Germline V gene lookup returns CDR1 SGDLS and CDR2 YYNGEE. The DNA for the CDR3 is TGTGCCAGCAGCGTAGCGGGTCAGGAGACCCAGTACTTC. This encodes CASSVAGQETQYF.

The chain employs TRBV4-3 and TRBJ2-3, with D unclear. The CDR3 spans 13 residues. CDR1 is LGHNA and CDR2 is YSLEER in the germline V gene. V lost 4 bases and J 2 bases, leaving 7 bases between the germline ends. The CDR3, as DNA: TGCGCCAGCAGCCCCACCCCCACAGATACGCAGTATTTT. Its protein product is CASSPTPTDTQYF.

V is TRBV19 and J is TRBJ1-6; D remains unclear. Deletions cut 7 bases from V and 7 bases from J, with 17 bases between. This CDR3 has 15 amino acids. Per germline, CDR1 LNHDA and CDR2 SQIVND (reference sequence). Written as DNA, the CDR3 is TGTGCCAGTACCACGAACCCCTCCCGGAATTCACCCCTCCACTTT. Protein product: CASTTNPSRNSPLHF.

The chain employs TRBV10-1 and TRBJ1-1; D gene ambiguous. CDR1 and CDR2 (germline): WNHNN, SYGVQD (reference sequence). V was shortened by 0 bases and J by 2 bases, with 7 bases between the two germline ends. This CDR3 spans 14 amino acids. The CDR3 spells CASSESAANTEAFF. Written as DNA, the CDR3 is TGCGCCAGCAGTGAGTCGGCAGCTAACACTGAAGCTTTCTTT.

The rearrangement links TRBV4-1 to TRBJ2-2; D may be TRBD2 (5 bases). The germline gives CDR1 MGHRA, CDR2 YSYEKL. V was clipped by 4 bases and J by 0 bases, with 9 bases between them. The CDR3 extends over 15 amino acids. Here the CDR3 reads CASSRLTPNTGELFF. The CDR3, as DNA: TGCGCCAGCAGCCGACTAACTCCGAACACCGGGGAGCTGTTTTTT.

Comment on this clone: Distinct nucleotide sequences in the sample also encode this CDR3. The V gene is TRBV6-1, the J gene TRBJ2-7; 7 positions agree with TRBD1. CDR1 is MNHNS and CDR2 is SASEGT in the germline V gene. This CDR3 spans 14 amino acids. Trimming took 6 bases from V and 0 from J; bases not matched to a gene: 5. DNA of the CDR3: TGTGCCAGCAGGGGACAGTCGAGCTCCTACGAGCAGTACTTC. Its protein is CASRGQSSSYEQYF.

This clone was detected only a few times. The CDR3 sequence: CATSIAGLGPLHF. The DNA for the CDR3 is TGTGCCACCAGCATCGCAGGGTTAGGACCCCTCCACTTT. This chain uses TRBV15 with TRBJ1-6, with a possible D match to TRBD1 (5 bases). This CDR3 spans 13 amino acids. With 4 bases removed from V and 12 bases from J, the gap between germline ends came to 13 bases. CDR1 LNHNV and CDR2 YYDKDF come from the germline V gene (reference sequence).

This chain links TRBV10-3 with TRBJ1-5, with 7 nucleotides matching TRBD1. The V segment lost 4 bases and the J segment 0 bases; nucleotides outside the gene matches: 9. Per germline, CDR1 ENHRY and CDR2 SYGVKD. The CDR3 totals 17 residues. The CDR3 sequence: CAISVTGARGSNQPQHF. CDR3 sequence (DNA): TGTGCCATCAGTGTCACAGGGGCAAGGGGTAGCAATCAGCCCCAGCATTTT.

The chain carries TRBV27 and TRBJ2-7; 9 positions agree with TRBD1. CDR3 length: 19 amino acids. Looked up from germline, CDR1 is MNHEY and CDR2 is SMNVEV (reference sequence). With V trimmed by 1 base and J by 3 bases, 16 bases remained unmatched. CDR3 in amino acids: CASSLWGYRDRVSIYEQYF. In nucleotides, the CDR3 is TGTGCCAGCAGTTTATGGGGATACCGGGACAGGGTCTCCATCTACGAGCAGTACTTC.

This clone has just one count. V gene TRBV7-2 combines with J gene TRBJ2-3, with a possible D match to TRBD1 (6 bases). This CDR3 contains 13 residues. Trimming shortened V by 5 bases and J by 7 bases, and 13 bases separated the two germline ends. Germline values: CDR1 SGHTA, CDR2 FQGNSA. The CDR3 loop is CASSIQGKNTQYF. In DNA, the CDR3 is TGTGCCAGCAGCATTCAGGGGAAAAATACGCAGTATTTT.

This clone has only one observation. The chain employs TRBV28 and TRBJ1-2; 7 bases agree with TRBD1. The CDR3 covers 15 residues. Germline CDR1 MDHEN, CDR2 SYDVKM. The ends lost 6 bases at V and 8 bases at J; junction bases unmatched: 15. As DNA, the CDR3 is TGTGCCAGCAGCGAAATGGGGACAGCCAGGTGGGGCTACACCTTC. It specifies CASSEMGTARWGYTF.

This clone was detected only a few times. V and J are TRBV15 and TRBJ1-6; D call uncertain. The CDR3 extends over 14 amino acids. Deletions cut 1 base from V and 5 bases from J, with 6 bases between. Germline CDR1 reads LNHNV; CDR2 reads YYDKDF (reference sequence). The CDR3 DNA sequence: TGTGCCACCAGCAGAGGAAACCATAATTCACCCCTCCACTTT. This translates into CATSRGNHNSPLHF.

J is TRBJ1-2 and V is TRBV19; D unclear. This CDR3 is 18 amino acids long. Germline V lookup: CDR1 LNHDA, CDR2 SQIVND (reference sequence). Trimming removed 5 bases at V and 3 bases at J, with 25 bases between. The CDR3 loop reads CASSVGFRQPLADYGYTF. Written as DNA, the CDR3 is TGTGCCAGTAGTGTCGGGTTCAGGCAGCCTCTAGCCGACTATGGCTACACCTTC.

J is TRBJ1-2 and V is TRBV7-9, with D perhaps matching TRBD1 (5 bases). V was pared by 4 bases and J by 4 bases, with 19 bases between. This CDR3 contains 16 residues. CDR1 is SEHNR and CDR2 is FQNEAQ in the germline V gene (reference sequence). This CDR3 reads CASSSATGRDIYGYTF. DNA of the CDR3: TGTGCCAGCAGCTCGGCAACGGGACGGGATATCTATGGCTACACCTTC.

This clone has a handful of counts. This chain's CDR3 is CASNGDGRSEQYF. CDR3 sequence (DNA): TGTGCCAGCAACGGTGACGGGAGGTCCGAGCAGTACTTC. The chain couples TRBV2 to TRBJ2-7, with 7 bases fitting TRBD2. The CDR3 sequence is 13 residues long. V lost 7 bases to trimming and J lost 6 bases; unmatched junction nucleotides: 9. Germline CDR1 is SNHLY and CDR2 is FYNNEI.

The chain is built from TRBV19 and TRBJ2-5, with 7 positions matching TRBD1. CDR3 length: 15 amino acids. Germline trimming cut 3 bases from V and 1 base from J; bases unmatched to any gene: 5. Germline V gene lookup returns CDR1 LNHDA and CDR2 SQIVND (reference sequence). The CDR3 protein is CASSIGTALQETQYF. The CDR3 DNA is TGTGCCAGTAGTATCGGGACAGCTCTCCAAGAGACCCAGTACTTC.

The J gene is TRBJ2-7, the V gene TRBV18; D is ambiguous. The CDR3 extends over 14 amino acids. V was clipped by 0 bases and J by 4 bases, with 10 bases between them. Germline CDR1 is KGHSH and CDR2 is LQKENI. CDR3 nucleotide sequence: TGTGCCAGCTCACCACCAGGACCAGTGTACGAGCAGTACTTC. It is translated as CASSPPGPVYEQYF.

The chain combines TRBV7-2 with TRBJ1-1; the D is unclear. The CDR3 sequence is 14 residues long. Germline lookup yields CDR1 SGHTA and CDR2 FQGNSA. Deletions cut 4 bases from V and 2 bases from J, with 11 bases between. This CDR3 reads CASSSQTSNTEAFF. CDR3 DNA sequence: TGTGCCAGCAGCTCCCAGACATCAAACACTGAAGCTTTCTTT.

The chain carries TRBV9 and TRBJ2-2; 8 bases align to TRBD2. This CDR3 is 13 amino acids long. Germline V gene sequence: CDR1 SGDLS, CDR2 YYNGEE. V gave up 3 bases and J gave up 7 bases; unmatched junction bases: 2. CDR3 in amino acids: CASSGGTSGELFF. The CDR3 coding sequence is TGTGCCAGCAGCGGAGGGACTAGCGGGGAGCTGTTTTTT.